Listed below are T cell receptor beta chains from one sample, sequenced in a study of spatial heterogeneity in lung cancer. TCRdb reprocessed the 5' RACE reads via MiXCR and lists one record per CDR3 protein. Of approximately 39,000 distinct CDR3 sequences in the sample, approximately 6.3% were seen once. Sample: PBMCs, taken at surgery. These receptors all stem from a male donor with early-stage non-small cell lung cancer. Both conserved end residues are part of each CDR3. D genes are given only for firm matches. Size is stated for part of the rows, as once, few or many counts, or as a class when the clone is expanded.

CDR3nt	CDR3aa	len	abundance	v_gene	j_gene	d_gene
TGTGCCAGCAGCTTGGGGCTCGTGAACACTGAAGCTTTCTTT	CASSLGLVNTEAFF	14	few	TRBV5-4	TRBJ1-1	NA
TGTGCCAGCAGCTTGGGAAGGCTGCACAGCTATAGCAATCAGCCCCAGCATTTT	CASSLGRLHSYSNQPQHF	18	many	TRBV7-6	TRBJ1-5	NA
TGCGCCAGCAGCCAAGATTCCCCGGGCGCAGATACGCAGTATTTT	CASSQDSPGADTQYF	15	few	TRBV4-3	TRBJ2-3	NA
TGTGCCAGTAGTAGGGGACAGGATGCCAAAAACATTCAGTACTTC	CASSRGQDAKNIQYF	15	NA	TRBV19	TRBJ2-4	TRBD1
TGTGCCAGCAGCTCTGACAGGCTCCATAGGGGTGGCTACACCTTC	CASSSDRLHRGGYTF	15	many	TRBV13	TRBJ1-2	NA
TGTGCCACCAGTGACAGGGGAGGGTCAAACACTGAAGCTTTCTTT	CATSDRGGSNTEAFF	15	many	TRBV24-1	TRBJ1-1	NA
TGCGCCAGCAGCCAAGCCGCAGTGCGCAATCAGCCCCAGCATTTT	CASSQAAVRNQPQHF	15	NA	TRBV4-3	TRBJ1-5	NA
TGCAGTGCTAGAGATGTTACGAGGGACCAGCCCCAGCATTTT	CSARDVTRDQPQHF	14	many	TRBV20-1	TRBJ1-5	NA
TGTGCCAGCAGCTTAAAACCAGCCTACGAGCAGTACTTC	CASSLKPAYEQYF	13	NA	TRBV7-3	TRBJ2-7	NA
TGTGCCAGCAGCATACGAAGAGGGGTCGAGCAGCCCCAGCATTTT	CASSIRRGVEQPQHF	15	many	TRBV7-2	TRBJ1-5	NA
TGTGCCAGCAGCCAAAACAGGGCTGGGGCCAACGTCCTGACTTTC	CASSQNRAGANVLTF	15	many	TRBV3-1	TRBJ2-6	NA
TGCGCCAGCAGCCCGGGACAGATTAGCACAGATACGCAGTATTTT	CASSPGQISTDTQYF	15	many	TRBV5-1	TRBJ2-3	TRBD1
TGCAGTGCAGTAAGCTATGGCTACACCTTC	CSAVSYGYTF	10	NA	TRBV20-1	TRBJ1-2	NA
TGCAGCGTGGGGGAGGGATTCGGCACTGAAGCTTTCTTT	CSVGEGFGTEAFF	13	many	TRBV29-1	TRBJ1-1	NA
TGTGCCTGGAGTGTGACCGTTCAGCAGTTCTTC	CAWSVTVQQFF	11	NA	TRBV30	TRBJ2-1	NA
TGTGCCAGCTCCGGGACGCCGAAAGAGACCCAGTACTTC	CASSGTPKETQYF	13	NA	TRBV7-2	TRBJ2-5	NA
TGTGCCAGTACCTATTCCGGGACAGCCGCCCGGGGGGATACGCAGTATTTT	CASTYSGTAARGDTQYF	17	few	TRBV19	TRBJ2-3	NA
TGTGCCATCAGCGCGAGTTTGGACAGCGAAGGCAATCAGCCCCAGCATTTT	CAISASLDSEGNQPQHF	17	many	TRBV10-3	TRBJ1-5	NA
TGTGCCAGCAGTCTATGGACACCGAGCTCCTATAATTCACCCCTCCACTTT	CASSLWTPSSYNSPLHF	17	few	TRBV2	TRBJ1-6	NA
TGTGCCACCTCCGGGGTGAACACCGGGGAGCTGTTTTTT	CATSGVNTGELFF	13	many	TRBV28	TRBJ2-2	NA
TGTGCCAGCAGCCAAGACGTCCCGGGTGAAAAACTGTTTTTT	CASSQDVPGEKLFF	14	NA	TRBV3-1	TRBJ1-4	NA
TGCAGTGCGCTGGGGCTACAGAAGGGTGAAGCTTTCTTT	CSALGLQKGEAFF	13	few	TRBV20-1	TRBJ1-1	NA
TGTGCCATCAGTGAGTCGATACAGGGGATGACGTGTGATCAGCCCCAGCATTTT	CAISESIQGMTCDQPQHF	18	NA	TRBV10-3	TRBJ1-5	TRBD1
TGTGCCAGCAGCTCGGGACTAGCGGTGGCTATATATGGGGAGCTGTTTTTT	CASSSGLAVAIYGELFF	17	NA	TRBV7-8	TRBJ2-2	TRBD2
TGTGCCAGCAGCGGCAGGGACAGCCTAAACACTGAAGCTTTCTTT	CASSGRDSLNTEAFF	15	many	TRBV7-9	TRBJ1-1	TRBD1
TGTGCCAGCAGCTTAATCGGACAGGACTATGGCTACACCTTC	CASSLIGQDYGYTF	14	many	TRBV5-4	TRBJ1-2	TRBD1
TGTGCCAGCAGTTATCGTAGAACAGGGCTCTCTGGAAACACCATATATTTT	CASSYRRTGLSGNTIYF	17	NA	TRBV6-5	TRBJ1-3	NA
TGTGCCAGCAGCCACTACCCTCCGGGACAAGGAAATGAAAAACTGTTTTTT	CASSHYPPGQGNEKLFF	17	many	TRBV14	TRBJ1-4	NA
TGTGCCACCAGCAGAGCTGGGACAATTAATCAGCCCCAGCATTTT	CATSRAGTINQPQHF	15	many	TRBV15	TRBJ1-5	NA
TGTGCCTGGAGTGCACAGGGAAGCACTGAAGCTTTCTTT	CAWSAQGSTEAFF	13	few	TRBV30	TRBJ1-1	NA
TGCAGTGCTAGCCCGACCGACGGTGCAACTAATGAAAAACTGTTTTTT	CSASPTDGATNEKLFF	16	few	TRBV20-1	TRBJ1-4	NA
TGCAGTGCTGCGATTGTCGGGGGGGCGTTGACCGGGGAGCTGTTTTTT	CSAAIVGGALTGELFF	16	NA	TRBV20-1	TRBJ2-2	TRBD2
TGTGCCAGCAATTTGAGGGATAGCAATTCACCCCTCCACTTT	CASNLRDSNSPLHF	14	many	TRBV28	TRBJ1-6	NA
TGTGCCAGCAGCCCCGATCCGGGACAGGTTAATGAAAAACTGTTTTTT	CASSPDPGQVNEKLFF	16	NA	TRBV5-4	TRBJ1-4	TRBD1
TGTGCCAGCAGTGTAACCGGGACAGGGGACCCGAGGGCTAATGAAAAACTGTTTTTT	CASSVTGTGDPRANEKLFF	19	many	TRBV27	TRBJ1-4	TRBD1
TGTGCCAGCACCCTATGGGCGGTCATGAACACTGAAGCTTTCTTT	CASTLWAVMNTEAFF	15	NA	TRBV5-8	TRBJ1-1	NA
TGTGCCAGCAGGCCTGGGGGACGGACCTACAATGAGCAGTTCTTC	CASRPGGRTYNEQFF	15	many	TRBV27	TRBJ2-1	NA
TGCAGTGCTAGTGTGGGACAGGGTGGTGAAGCTTTCTTT	CSASVGQGGEAFF	13	many	TRBV20-1	TRBJ1-1	TRBD1
TGTGCCACCAAGGGGGGGGCCCTCACAGATACGCAGTATTTT	CATKGGALTDTQYF	14	many	TRBV10-3	TRBJ2-3	NA
TGTGCCAGCAGTGCTCAGGGGGCTTTTCAGCCCCAGCATTTT	CASSAQGAFQPQHF	14	many	TRBV6-1	TRBJ1-5	TRBD1
TGTGCCAGCAGTTACCCACAGGGGGCCGGGAACACTGAAGCTTTCTTT	CASSYPQGAGNTEAFF	16	many	TRBV28	TRBJ1-1	TRBD1
TGTGCCAGCAGCTTGAGGGACGGGTCAAGCAATCAGCCCCAGCATTTT	CASSLRDGSSNQPQHF	16	few	TRBV7-8	TRBJ1-5	NA
TGCGCCAGCAGCTTCCAGACAGGTCGGGAGCAGTTCTTC	CASSFQTGREQFF	13	few	TRBV5-1	TRBJ2-1	NA
TGCGCCAGCAGTAGGACAGGGATAATGAACACTGAAGCTTTCTTT	CASSRTGIMNTEAFF	15	many	TRBV5-1	TRBJ1-1	TRBD1
TGTGCCAGCAGCTTACAGGGGTCTGACTCTGGAAACACCATATATTTT	CASSLQGSDSGNTIYF	16	many	TRBV2	TRBJ1-3	TRBD1
TGTGCCAGCAGCTTATTGGGGCCTAGCGGGGGCTACGAGCAGTACTTC	CASSLLGPSGGYEQYF	16	few	TRBV7-2	TRBJ2-7	TRBD2
TGTGCCAGCAGCTTTGGGACAGGCGCTGAAGCTTTCTTT	CASSFGTGAEAFF	13	many	TRBV7-3	TRBJ1-1	TRBD1
TGTGCCAGCAGCTTAGAGGTGGGGCGGGGCCGTAAAGATACGCAGTATTTT	CASSLEVGRGRKDTQYF	17	NA	TRBV7-8	TRBJ2-3	NA
TGTGCCAGCAGCTCTCCAGGGTCTGGGGCCAACGTCCTGACTTTC	CASSSPGSGANVLTF	15	few	TRBV7-8	TRBJ2-6	NA
TGTGCCAGCAGCTTAACCGCCGTACACACCGGGGAGCTGTTTTTT	CASSLTAVHTGELFF	15	NA	TRBV7-3	TRBJ2-2	NA
TGTGCCAGCAGTGACGTCCAAGTGACGGATACGCAGTATTTT	CASSDVQVTDTQYF	14	NA	TRBV25-1	TRBJ2-3	NA
TGCGCCAGCAGCCAAGAAGGGGGCAATGAGCAGTTCTTC	CASSQEGGNEQFF	13	many	TRBV4-3	TRBJ2-1	NA
TGTGCCAGCAGTTACTCGGGGCCCCAGCATTTT	CASSYSGPQHF	11	few	TRBV6-2/TRBV6-3	TRBJ1-5	NA
TGTGCCAGCAGTTTTTTAAACTCTGGTTATGGCTACACCTTC	CASSFLNSGYGYTF	14	many	TRBV28	TRBJ1-2	NA
TGTGCCAGCAGTAAACTAGAGACCCAGTACTTC	CASSKLETQYF	11	few	TRBV2	TRBJ2-5	NA